Sequencing of this T cell receptor beta chain was carried out in a study of response to subunit inactivated influenza vaccine. The sample holds many counts of this clonotype. Its antigen is not known. TCRdb passed the RT-PCR reads through MiXCR, listing each CDR3 protein once. The sample lists hundreds of thousands of distinct CDR3 sequences, approximately 7.7% occurring once. Study-wide results and limits: Authors suggested each seasonal influenza vaccination recruits few new T cells.

CDR3 length: 17 amino acids. CDR1 and CDR2 from the germline V gene are LGHNA and YNFKEQ. V shed 0 bases, J shed 9 bases, and the junction held 10 bases outside the gene matches. The TCR comes from a man aged 50 to 69 who received an inactivated influenza vaccine. The rearrangement joins TRBV4-2 to TRBJ1-6; 8 bases agree with TRBD1. Sequenced material: PBMCs from blood, taken less than 30 months after vaccination. The CDR3: CASSQEGVGQGISPLHF. The DNA for the CDR3 is TGTGCCAGCAGCCAAGAAGGCGTCGGACAGGGAATTTCACCCCTCCACTTT.